This T cell receptor beta chain was profiled in a study of OX40 agonist ivuxolimab in advanced cancers. Across the whole study: Patients took ivuxolimab, an agonistic anti-OX40 (CD134) antibody. Hepatocellular carcinoma, melanoma, renal cell or head and neck cancer was diagnosed in the dose-escalation patients. Regarding the study as a whole: Expanded peripheral T cells had an undetermined antigen specificity.

Samples were taken at baseline and on day 1 of cycles 4 and 7. Using immunoSEQ multiplex PCR, the repertoire was profiled, and TCRdb retains in-frame clones only, with some absent. The repertoire holds about 20,000 clones, with approximately 87% as singletons. Germline V gene sequence: CDR1 LNHDA, CDR2 SQIVND (reference sequence). This CDR3 comprises 14 residues. Germline trimming cut 7 bases from V and 4 bases from J; bases unmatched to any gene: 5. For this clone: Its antigen remains unidentified.

The gene calls are TRBV19 and TRBJ2-1; 9 nucleotides agree with TRBD1. The sample consisted of CD4+ or CD8+ T cells sorted from blood, taken in a trial of the OX40 agonist ivuxolimab. The receptor was derived from an adult with an advanced solid tumor such as melanoma, head and neck, liver or kidney cancer. The CDR3 DNA reads as TGTGCCAGTAATTCCGGGACAGGGTACAATGAGCAGTTCTTC. Translated: CASNSGTGYNEQFF.